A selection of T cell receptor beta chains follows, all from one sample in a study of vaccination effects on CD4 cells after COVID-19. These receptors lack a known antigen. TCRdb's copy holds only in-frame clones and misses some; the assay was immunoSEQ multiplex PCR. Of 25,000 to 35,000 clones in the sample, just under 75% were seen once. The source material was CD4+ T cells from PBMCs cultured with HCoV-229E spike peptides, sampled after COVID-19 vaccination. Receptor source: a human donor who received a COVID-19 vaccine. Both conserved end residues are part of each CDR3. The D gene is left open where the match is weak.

CDR3aa: CATSREMAGVVNEQFF
d_gene: TRBD2
v_gene: TRBV15

CDR3aa: CASVLQGNRGETQYF
d_gene: NA
v_gene: TRBV5-1

CDR3aa: CASSRGQNYEQYF
d_gene: NA
v_gene: TRBV5-8

CDR3aa: CASSFGPQETQYF
d_gene: NA
v_gene: TRBV28

CDR3aa: CASSLVDGYNEQFF
d_gene: NA
v_gene: TRBV5-1

CDR3aa: CASSKGLSGTGELFF
d_gene: NA
v_gene: TRBV4-2

CDR3aa: CASRARGAALADTQYF
d_gene: NA
v_gene: TRBV7-9

CDR3aa: CASSPLGGNGNTIYF
d_gene: NA
v_gene: TRBV18

CDR3aa: CAWATRGHNKIYEQYF
d_gene: NA
v_gene: TRBV30

CDR3aa: CASSILGPTSNQPQHF
d_gene: NA
v_gene: TRBV19

CDR3aa: CASSRGPGETQYF
d_gene: NA
v_gene: TRBV11-3

CDR3aa: CAWSLDRVLSGELFF
d_gene: TRBD1
v_gene: TRBV30

CDR3aa: CASSQRLAGGLSRETQYF
d_gene: TRBD2
v_gene: TRBV6-2/TRBV6-3

CDR3aa: CASSLAGQGSGELFF
d_gene: TRBD1
v_gene: TRBV28

CDR3aa: CASSATGELFF
d_gene: NA
v_gene: TRBV2

CDR3aa: CASSRLGAPIREQYF
d_gene: NA
v_gene: TRBV7-8

CDR3aa: CASSIAGLNYGYTF
d_gene: NA
v_gene: TRBV19

CDR3aa: CASSLVTGGDEKLFF
d_gene: TRBD1
v_gene: TRBV5-5

CDR3aa: CASSLGTDNYEQYF
d_gene: NA
v_gene: TRBV5-1

CDR3aa: CASSEAHSNTGELFF
d_gene: NA
v_gene: TRBV2

CDR3aa: CASSQRRNTEAFF
d_gene: NA
v_gene: TRBV14

CDR3aa: CASSGQGNGELFF
d_gene: TRBD1
v_gene: TRBV2

CDR3aa: CASSLLRASGANVLTF
d_gene: NA
v_gene: TRBV7-9

CDR3aa: CASSARTGQGNYGYTF
d_gene: TRBD1
v_gene: TRBV9

CDR3aa: CASSLDSWYYEQYF
d_gene: NA
v_gene: TRBV7-9

CDR3aa: CASSLGPSGKQETQYF
d_gene: TRBD2
v_gene: TRBV5-1

CDR3aa: CASIEQGMNTEAFF
d_gene: TRBD1
v_gene: TRBV6-1

CDR3aa: CASSPLASGSYNEQFF
d_gene: TRBD2
v_gene: TRBV19

CDR3aa: CASNGQGRLGYTF
d_gene: TRBD1
v_gene: TRBV6-5

CDR3aa: CASSSWTSGGYNEQFF
d_gene: TRBD2
v_gene: TRBV6-2/TRBV6-3

CDR3aa: CASSLGALAQFF
d_gene: NA
v_gene: TRBV7-9

CDR3aa: CASSPPSGYNEQFF
d_gene: NA
v_gene: TRBV3-1/TRBV3-2

CDR3aa: CASSPQGSGANVLTF
d_gene: NA
v_gene: TRBV6-5

CDR3aa: CASSSGPLISGANVLTF
d_gene: NA
v_gene: TRBV7-6

CDR3aa: CASSMVYNEQFF
d_gene: NA
v_gene: TRBV19

CDR3aa: CASSPTGSAYNEQFF
d_gene: TRBD1
v_gene: TRBV7-9

CDR3aa: CASSRGQGAETQYF
d_gene: TRBD1
v_gene: TRBV6-5

CDR3aa: CASSLDFPSSYEQYF
d_gene: NA
v_gene: TRBV5-4

CDR3aa: CASSDSNYGYTF
d_gene: NA
v_gene: TRBV2

CDR3aa: CASSRDRAETQYF
d_gene: TRBD1
v_gene: TRBV5-6

CDR3aa: CASSPNADTQYF
d_gene: NA
v_gene: TRBV6-5

CDR3aa: CAISREGGDTEAFF
d_gene: NA
v_gene: TRBV10-3

CDR3aa: CASSPTYSPLHF
d_gene: NA
v_gene: TRBV6-5

CDR3aa: CSAYRTGGDEQYF
d_gene: TRBD1
v_gene: TRBV29-1

CDR3aa: CASSPSTGEQYF
d_gene: NA
v_gene: TRBV18

CDR3aa: CASSLRAHNEQFF
d_gene: NA
v_gene: TRBV7-8

CDR3aa: CASSFRDRNQPQHF
d_gene: NA
v_gene: TRBV27

CDR3aa: CASSLTANYGYTF
d_gene: NA
v_gene: TRBV5-1